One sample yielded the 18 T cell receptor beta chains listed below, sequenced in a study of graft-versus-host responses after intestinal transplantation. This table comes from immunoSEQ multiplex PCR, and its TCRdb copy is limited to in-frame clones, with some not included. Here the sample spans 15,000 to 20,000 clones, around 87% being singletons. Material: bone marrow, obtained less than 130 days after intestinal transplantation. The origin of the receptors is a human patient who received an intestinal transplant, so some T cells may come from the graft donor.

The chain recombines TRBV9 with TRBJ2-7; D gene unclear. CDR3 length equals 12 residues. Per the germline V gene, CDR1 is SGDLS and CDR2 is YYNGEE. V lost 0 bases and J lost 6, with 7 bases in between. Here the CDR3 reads CASSVELGEQYF. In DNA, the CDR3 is TGTGCCAGCAGCGTAGAGCTTGGCGAGCAGTACTTC.

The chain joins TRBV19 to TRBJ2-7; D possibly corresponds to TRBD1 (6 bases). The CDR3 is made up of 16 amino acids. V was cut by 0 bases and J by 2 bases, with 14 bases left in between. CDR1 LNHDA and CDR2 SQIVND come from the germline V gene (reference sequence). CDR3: CASSIDPRGTTYEQYF. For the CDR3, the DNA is TGTGCCAGTAGTATAGACCCTAGGGGGACAACCTACGAGCAGTACTTC.

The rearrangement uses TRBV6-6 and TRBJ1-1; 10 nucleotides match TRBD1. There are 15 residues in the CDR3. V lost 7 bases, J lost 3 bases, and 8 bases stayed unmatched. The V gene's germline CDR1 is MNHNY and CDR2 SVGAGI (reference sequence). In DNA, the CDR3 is TGTGCCAGCACCCTAACGACAGGGGGCCACACTGAAGCTTTCTTT. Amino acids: CASTLTTGGHTEAFF.

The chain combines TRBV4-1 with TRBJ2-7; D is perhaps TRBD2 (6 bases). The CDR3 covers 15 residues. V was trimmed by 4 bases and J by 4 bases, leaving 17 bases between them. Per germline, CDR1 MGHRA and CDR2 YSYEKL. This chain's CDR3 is CASSRVGGERYEQYF. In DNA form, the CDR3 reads TGCGCCAGCAGCCGCGTCGGCGGGGAAAGGTACGAGCAGTACTTC.

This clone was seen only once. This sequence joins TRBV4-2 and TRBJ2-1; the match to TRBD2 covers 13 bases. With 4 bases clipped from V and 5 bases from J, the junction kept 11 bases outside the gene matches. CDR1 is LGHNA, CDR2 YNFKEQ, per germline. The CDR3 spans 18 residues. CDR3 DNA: TGTGCCAGCAGCCTAAGGACTAGCGGGAGTAAGCCACACAATGAGCAGTTCTTC. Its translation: CASSLRTSGSKPHNEQFF.

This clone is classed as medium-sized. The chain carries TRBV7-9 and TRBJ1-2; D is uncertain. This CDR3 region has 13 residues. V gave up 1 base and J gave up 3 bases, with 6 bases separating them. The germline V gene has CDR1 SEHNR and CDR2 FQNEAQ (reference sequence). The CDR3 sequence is CASSLDSHYGYTF. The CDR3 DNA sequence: TGTGCCAGCAGCTTAGACTCTCACTATGGCTACACCTTC.

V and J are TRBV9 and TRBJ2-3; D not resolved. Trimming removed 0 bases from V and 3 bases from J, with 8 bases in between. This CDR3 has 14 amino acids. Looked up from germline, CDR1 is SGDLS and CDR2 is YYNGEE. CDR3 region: CASSVAAGTDTQYF. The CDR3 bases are TGTGCCAGCAGCGTAGCCGCTGGGACAGATACGCAGTATTTT.

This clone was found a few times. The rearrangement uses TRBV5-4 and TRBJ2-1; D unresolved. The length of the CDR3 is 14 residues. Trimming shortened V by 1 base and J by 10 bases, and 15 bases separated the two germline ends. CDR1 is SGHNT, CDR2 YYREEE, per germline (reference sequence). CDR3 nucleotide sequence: TGTGCCAGCAGCTTGAGGAGACCAGGAGCGGAGCAGTTCTTC. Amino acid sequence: CASSLRRPGAEQFF.

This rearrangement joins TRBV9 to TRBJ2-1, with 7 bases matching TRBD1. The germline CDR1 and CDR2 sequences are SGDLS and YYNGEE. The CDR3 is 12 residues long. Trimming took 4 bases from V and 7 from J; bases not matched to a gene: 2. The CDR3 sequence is CASSQQGNEQFF. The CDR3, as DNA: TGTGCCAGCAGCCAACAGGGGAATGAGCAGTTCTTC.

The CDR3 is CASRPGGVEKLFF. The CDR3 bases are TGTGCCAGTCGACCGGGGGGCGTTGAAAAACTGTTTTTT. This sequence joins TRBV27 and TRBJ1-4, with a weak D call TRBD1 (6 bases). The germline gives CDR1 MNHEY, CDR2 SMNVEV (reference sequence). CDR3 length equals 13 residues. V lost 9 bases, J lost 7 bases, and 15 bases lay in between. Looking up the rest from reference TRBV27 and TRBJ1-4 gives the full variable domain: EAQVTQNPRYLITVTGKKLTVTCSQNMNHEYMSWYRQDPGLGLRQIYYSMNVEVTDKGDVPEGYKVSRKEKRNFPLILESPSPNQTSLYFCASRPGGVEKLFFGSGTQLSVL.

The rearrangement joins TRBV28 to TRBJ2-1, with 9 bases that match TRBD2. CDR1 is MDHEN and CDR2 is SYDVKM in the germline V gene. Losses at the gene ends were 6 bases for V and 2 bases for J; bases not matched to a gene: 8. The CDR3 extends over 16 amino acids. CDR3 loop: CASSPPREGPYNEQFF. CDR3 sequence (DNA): TGTGCCAGCAGCCCCCCGCGGGAGGGTCCCTACAATGAGCAGTTCTTC.

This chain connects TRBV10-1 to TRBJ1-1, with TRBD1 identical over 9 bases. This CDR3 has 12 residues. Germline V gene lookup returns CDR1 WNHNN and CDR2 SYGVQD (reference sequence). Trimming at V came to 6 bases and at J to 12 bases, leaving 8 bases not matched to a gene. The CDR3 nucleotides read TGCGCCAGCAGGGACGGGACAGGGCAAACTTTCTTT. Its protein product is CASRDGTGQTFF.

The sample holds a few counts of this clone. The CDR3 protein is CAISEEYEQYF. The CDR3 DNA reads TGTGCCATCAGTGAGGAGTACGAGCAGTACTTC. The chain joins TRBV10-3 to TRBJ2-7; D remains unclear. The CDR3 spans 11 residues. Looked up from germline, CDR1 is ENHRY and CDR2 is SYGVKD. The V end was cut by 2 bases, the J end by 4 bases, with 3 bases between.

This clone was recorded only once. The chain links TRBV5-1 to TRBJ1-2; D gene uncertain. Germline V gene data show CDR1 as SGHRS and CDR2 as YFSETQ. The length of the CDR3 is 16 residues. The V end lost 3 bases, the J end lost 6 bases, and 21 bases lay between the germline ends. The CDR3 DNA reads TGCGCCAGCAGCTGGTTAGCCAAAAAGGGTTTCGATGGCTACACCTTC. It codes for CASSWLAKKGFDGYTF.

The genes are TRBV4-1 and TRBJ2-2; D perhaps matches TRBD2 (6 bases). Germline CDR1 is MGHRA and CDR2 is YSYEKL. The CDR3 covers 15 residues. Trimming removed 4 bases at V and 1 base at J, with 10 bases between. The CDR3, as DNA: TGCGCCAGCAGCCCGGGACTTTTGAACACCGGGGAGCTGTTTTTT. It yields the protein CASSPGLLNTGELFF.

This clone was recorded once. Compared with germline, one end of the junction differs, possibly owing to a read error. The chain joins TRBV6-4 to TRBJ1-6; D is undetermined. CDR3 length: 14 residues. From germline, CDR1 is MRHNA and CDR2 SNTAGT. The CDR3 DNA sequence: TGTGCCAGCAGTCAAACGACCGAGGGTTCATCCCTCCACTTT. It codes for CASSQTTEGSSLHF.

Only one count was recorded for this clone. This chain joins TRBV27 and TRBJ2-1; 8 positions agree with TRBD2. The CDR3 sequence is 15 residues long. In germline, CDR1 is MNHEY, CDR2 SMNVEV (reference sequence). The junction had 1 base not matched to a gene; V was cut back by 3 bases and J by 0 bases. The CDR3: CASSFTSGSYNEQFF. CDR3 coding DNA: TGTGCCAGCAGTTTTACTAGCGGCTCCTACAATGAGCAGTTCTTC.

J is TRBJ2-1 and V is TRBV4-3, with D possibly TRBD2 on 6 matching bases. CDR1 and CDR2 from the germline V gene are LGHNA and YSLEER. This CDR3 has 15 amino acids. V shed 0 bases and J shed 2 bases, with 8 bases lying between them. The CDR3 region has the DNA TGCGCCAGCAGCCAAGAACGGACTACCTACAATGAGCAGTTCTTC. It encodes CASSQERTTYNEQFF.